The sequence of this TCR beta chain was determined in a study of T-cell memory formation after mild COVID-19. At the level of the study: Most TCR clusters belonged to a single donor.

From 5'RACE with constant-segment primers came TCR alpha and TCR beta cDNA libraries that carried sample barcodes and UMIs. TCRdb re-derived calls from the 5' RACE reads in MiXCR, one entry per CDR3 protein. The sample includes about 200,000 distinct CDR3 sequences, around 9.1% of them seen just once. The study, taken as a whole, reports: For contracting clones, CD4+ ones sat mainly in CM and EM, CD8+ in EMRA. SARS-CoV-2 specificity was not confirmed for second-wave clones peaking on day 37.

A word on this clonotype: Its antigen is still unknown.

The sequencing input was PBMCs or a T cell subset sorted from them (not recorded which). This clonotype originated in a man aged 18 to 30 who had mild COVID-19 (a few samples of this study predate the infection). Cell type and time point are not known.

CDR3 sequence: CASTRGNLKNTEAFF. For the CDR3, the DNA is TGTGCCAGTACTAGGGGGAATTTGAAGAACACTGAAGCTTTCTTT. V gene TRBV19 combines with J gene TRBJ1-1, with D tentatively TRBD1 (6 bases). Germline assignment: CDR1 LNHDA and CDR2 SQIVND (reference sequence). This CDR3 region has 15 residues. Trimming took off 7 bases at V and 1 base at J, with 16 bases between the two ends.